The 20 T cell receptor beta chains presented below share a single source sample, sequenced in a study of blood T cell repertoires in COVID-19 (dated by TCRdb to 2020 to 2022). The library was prepared using the immunoSEQ multiplex PCR assay. The table comes from immuneACCESS by way of TCRdb, which keeps in-frame sequences with V and J called. Part of the clones is missing from these tables; in studies checked, under half for an unresolved V gene and the rest for unknown reasons. The sample has 68,000 or so clones on record, approximately 90% of them singletons. The ten most abundant clones make up about 2.9% of the sample. Sample: peripheral blood. These receptors all stem from a man aged 65-85 years with active or convalescent COVID-19.

The chain links TRBV2 to TRBJ2-6; no definite D call. Germline V gives CDR1 SNHLY, CDR2 FYNNEI. V dropped 5 bases and J dropped 0 bases, with 8 bases sitting between them. The CDR3 contains 15 residues. The CDR3: CASSTASSGANVLTF. DNA of the CDR3: TGTGCCAGCAGTACAGCAAGCTCTGGGGCCAACGTCCTGACTTTC. Filled out from reference TRBV2 and TRBJ2-6, the complete variable domain reads EPEVTQTPSHQVTQMGQEVILRCVPISNHLYFYWYRQILGQKVEFLVSFYNNEISEKSEIFDDQFSVERPDGSNFTLKIRSTKLEDSAMYFCASSTASSGANVLTFGAGSRLTVL.

The chain is built from TRBV29-1 and TRBJ1-1; 8 bases agree with TRBD1. The CDR3 sequence is 15 residues long. With V trimmed by 5 bases and J by 4 bases, 12 bases remained unmatched. Germline-derived CDR1 and CDR2 are SQVTM and ANQGSEA. CDR3 bases: TGCAGCGTTCAACCTCAGGGGGCTCTGGGCACTGAAGCTTTCTTT. Protein sequence: CSVQPQGALGTEAFF.

This clone was seen a single time. This same CDR3 is encoded by further DNA sequences in the sample. The rearrangement links TRBV11-2 to TRBJ2-3, with D unclear. The CDR3 runs 13 residues. Germline-derived CDR1 and CDR2 are SGHAT and FQNNGV. Trimming pared 5 bases from V and 6 bases from J, leaving 12 bases between. The CDR3 protein is CASSLAGADTQYF. The CDR3 DNA is TGTGCCAGCAGCCTGGCAGGCGCCGATACGCAGTATTTT.

In its sample, this clone was seen once. J is TRBJ2-2 and V is TRBV28, with 7 bases fitting TRBD2. The CDR3 runs 13 residues. Germline values: CDR1 MDHEN, CDR2 SYDVKM. The V segment lost 6 bases and the J segment 6 bases; nucleotides outside the gene matches: 4. The CDR3: CASSPGRAGELFF. The CDR3 DNA reads TGTGCCAGCAGCCCAGGGAGGGCCGGGGAGCTGTTTTTT.

This rearrangement joins TRBV7-8 to TRBJ1-3; D call uncertain. CDR3 length: 15 amino acids. Germline loops: CDR1 SGHVS, CDR2 FQNEAQ. Deletions cut 5 bases from V and 0 bases from J, with 11 bases between. The CDR3 reads CASSTDRSSGNTIYF. The CDR3 DNA is TGTGCCAGCAGCACCGACCGGAGCTCTGGAAACACCATATATTTT.

This clone was observed once. The chain is built from TRBV10-1 and TRBJ2-2; 15 nucleotides line up with TRBD2. The junction had 3 bases not matched to a gene; V was cut back by 6 bases and J by 7 bases. Germline values: CDR1 WNHNN, CDR2 SYGVQD (reference sequence). The CDR3 totals 15 residues. CDR3 loop: CASSGTSGRYGELFF. The CDR3 bases are TGCGCCAGCAGCGGGACTAGCGGGAGGTACGGGGAGCTGTTTTTT.

The sample holds a few counts of this clone. V and J are TRBV30 and TRBJ1-1, with D possibly being TRBD1 (6 bases). CDR1 is GTSNPN, CDR2 SVGIG, per germline (reference sequence). The CDR3 is made up of 13 amino acids. The V and J ends lost 2 bases and 4 bases respectively, with 11 bases between them. Here the CDR3 reads CAWSPGEGTEAFF. The CDR3 bases are TGTGCCTGGAGTCCAGGGGAGGGCACTGAAGCTTTCTTT.

This clone was found a few times. The V and J genes are TRBV7-9 and TRBJ1-2; D call uncertain. Deletions cut 5 bases from V and 3 bases from J, with 7 bases between. The CDR3 has 12 amino acids. CDR1 is SEHNR and CDR2 is FQNEAQ in the germline V gene (reference sequence). This chain's CDR3 is CASSVTDYGYTF. Written as DNA, the CDR3 is TGTGCCAGCAGCGTTACAGACTATGGCTACACCTTC.

The chain couples TRBV18 to TRBJ1-3, with D possibly TRBD1 on 6 matching bases. Germline CDR1 reads KGHSH; CDR2 reads LQKENI. The CDR3 has 16 amino acids. Trimming left V 3 bases short and J 4 bases short, with 16 bases between. CDR3: CASSPLNRARGNTIYF. The CDR3 DNA follows: TGTGCCAGCTCACCCCTCAACAGGGCAAGGGGAAACACCATATATTTT.

This chain uses TRBV18 with TRBJ1-1, with D perhaps matching TRBD1 (6 bases). Germline-derived CDR1 and CDR2 are KGHSH and LQKENI. The CDR3 spans 15 residues. Between the trimmed V and J ends, which lost 1 base and 7 bases, there was a span of 16 bases. CDR3: CASSPLTGPGSEAFF. The CDR3 DNA reads as TGTGCCAGCTCACCACTGACAGGTCCTGGGAGTGAAGCTTTCTTT.

The V call is TRBV7-8, the J call TRBJ2-6; 8 bases agree with TRBD1. The CDR3 is 18 amino acids. Trimming at V came to 2 bases and at J to 2 bases, leaving 8 bases not matched to a gene. The germline V gene has CDR1 SGHVS and CDR2 FQNEAQ. CDR3 protein: CASSLTDRVMAGANVLTF. The CDR3 coding sequence is TGTGCCAGCAGCTTAACGGACAGGGTTATGGCTGGGGCCAACGTCCTGACTTTC. Full variable domain (outside the CDR3, taken from reference TRBV7-8 and TRBJ2-6): GAGVSQSPRYKVAKRGQDVALRCDPISGHVSLFWYQQALGQGPEFLTYFQNEAQLDKSGLPSDRFFAERPEGSVSTLKIQRTQQEDSAVYLCASSLTDRVMAGANVLTFGAGSRLTVL.

The chain employs TRBV6-5 and TRBJ2-3; the match to TRBD2 covers 11 bases. The CDR3 contains 15 residues. In germline, CDR1 is MNHEY, CDR2 SVGAGI. The V and J ends lost 6 bases and 4 bases, in that order; junction bases with no gene match: 6. CDR3 sequence: CASREGLAVPDTQYF. The CDR3 nucleotides are TGTGCCAGCAGGGAGGGACTAGCGGTCCCAGATACGCAGTATTTT.

V usage is TRBV12-3 or TRBV12-4 and J usage is TRBJ1-6; D is unresolved. There are 13 residues in the CDR3. The germline V and J ends were trimmed by 0 bases and 12 bases, with 9 bases remaining between them. The CDR3 nucleotides read TGTGCCAGCAGTTTAGCGTCGAACGGACCCCTCCACTTT. This sequence encodes CASSLASNGPLHF.

The chain couples TRBV10-3 to TRBJ2-1; TRBD2 matches 9 bases. The junction had 5 bases not matched to a gene; V was cut back by 2 bases and J by 0 bases. Germline CDR1 ENHRY, CDR2 SYGVKD. The CDR3 is 17 amino acids. CDR3 nucleotides: TGTGCCATCAGTGAGCCAGCAGCGGGAGGCTCCTACAATGAGCAGTTCTTC. It codes for CAISEPAAGGSYNEQFF.

V is TRBV19 and J is TRBJ2-3, with D possibly TRBD2 on 5 matching bases. The CDR3 contains 14 residues. V lost 3 bases to trimming and J lost 1 base, with 8 bases between them. In germline, CDR1 is LNHDA, CDR2 SQIVND (reference sequence). The chain's CDR3 is CASSIPGGTDTQYF. CDR3 coding DNA: TGTGCCAGTAGTATCCCCGGGGGCACAGATACGCAGTATTTT. Full variable domain (rest looked up from reference TRBV19 and TRBJ2-3): DGGITQSPKYLFRKEGQNVTLSCEQNLNHDAMYWYRQDPGQGLRLIYYSQIVNDFQKGDIAEGYSVSREKKESFPLTVTSAQKNPTAFYLCASSIPGGTDTQYFGPGTRLTVL.

This rearrangement joins TRBV7-9 to TRBJ1-5; D gene ambiguous. The CDR3 consists of 17 residues. Germline lookup yields CDR1 SEHNR and CDR2 FQNEAQ (reference sequence). V was pared by 5 bases and J by 3 bases, with 20 bases between. The CDR3 sequence is CASSPGWQLGLNQPQHF. In DNA form, the CDR3 reads TGTGCCAGCAGCCCCGGGTGGCAGCTCGGTCTCAATCAGCCCCAGCATTTT. Full variable domain (missing parts from reference TRBV7-9 and TRBJ1-5): DTGVSQNPRHKITKRGQNVTFRCDPISEHNRLYWYRQTLGQGPEFLTYFQNEAQLEKSRLLSDRFSAERPKGSFSTLEIQRTEQGDSAMYLCASSPGWQLGLNQPQHFGDGTRLSIL.

This chain connects TRBV9 to TRBJ1-4; D unresolved. The CDR3 is made up of 15 amino acids. The ends were cut back, 1 base at V and 7 bases at J, with 14 bases in the middle. The V gene's germline CDR1 is SGDLS and CDR2 YYNGEE. The CDR3 DNA sequence: TGTGCCAGCAGCGTATCCGCGCTGCCTAGTGAAAAACTGTTTTTT. Translation: CASSVSALPSEKLFF.

This chain links TRBV5-1 with TRBJ2-1; unclear D gene. V lost 6 bases, J lost 3 bases, and 7 bases lay in between. Germline V CDR1 and CDR2: SGHRS, YFSETQ. The CDR3 has 12 residues. The chain's CDR3 is CASKSSYNEQFF. The CDR3 coding sequence is TGCGCCAGCAAGTCTAGCTACAATGAGCAGTTCTTC.

The rearrangement uses TRBV7-2 and TRBJ1-3; perhaps TRBD1 as D (6 bases). This CDR3 region has 15 residues. V lost 5 bases and J lost 0, with 11 bases in between. Germline V lookup: CDR1 SGHTA, CDR2 FQGNSA. The CDR3 here is CASSPDRDSGNTIYF. Here the CDR3 DNA reads TGTGCCAGCAGCCCGGACAGAGACTCTGGAAACACCATATATTTT.

The chain carries TRBV4-1 and TRBJ2-5; D is possibly TRBD1 (7 bases). In germline, CDR1 is MGHRA, CDR2 YSYEKL. CDR3 size: 14 residues. Trimming removed 1 base at V and 5 bases at J, with 11 bases between. CDR3 protein: CASSQVSGGETQYF. The CDR3 DNA sequence: TGCGCCAGCAGCCAAGTCTCAGGGGGGGAGACCCAGTACTTC.